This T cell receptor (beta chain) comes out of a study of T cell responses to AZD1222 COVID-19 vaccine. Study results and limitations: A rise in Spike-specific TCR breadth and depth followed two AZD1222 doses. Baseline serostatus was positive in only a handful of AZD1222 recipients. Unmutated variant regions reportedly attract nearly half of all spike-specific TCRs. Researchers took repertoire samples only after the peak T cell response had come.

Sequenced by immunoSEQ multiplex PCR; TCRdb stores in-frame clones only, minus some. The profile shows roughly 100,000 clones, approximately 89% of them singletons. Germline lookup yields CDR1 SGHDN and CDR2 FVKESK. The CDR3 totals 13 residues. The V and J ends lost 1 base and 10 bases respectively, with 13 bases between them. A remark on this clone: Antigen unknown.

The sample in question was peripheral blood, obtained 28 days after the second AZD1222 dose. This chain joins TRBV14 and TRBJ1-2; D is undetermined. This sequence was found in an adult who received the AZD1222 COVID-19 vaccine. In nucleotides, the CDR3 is TGTGCCAGCAGCCAAGGACGAGGGTTTGTCTACACCTTC. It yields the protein CASSQGRGFVYTF.